A selection of T cell receptor beta chains follows, all from one sample in a study of OX40 agonist ivuxolimab in advanced cancers. Repertoires were generated with immunoSEQ multiplex PCR, while TCRdb's copy carries only in-frame clones and drops some. The table has roughly 80,000 clones, around four fifths seen once. This sample comprised CD4+ or CD8+ T cells sorted from blood, obtained in a trial of the OX40 agonist ivuxolimab. The origin of the receptors is an adult with an advanced solid tumor such as melanoma, head and neck, liver or kidney cancer. The conserved cysteine and the conserved F or W are not part of the CDR3 here. Fields, in order: V gene, CDR3 protein.

>TRBV7-2
ASSLNPGDSLF
>TRBV7-7
ASSRGGQPYNEQF
>TRBV7-2
ASSPPGVTSYNEQF
>TRBV18
ASSPLAADNPYGYT
>TRBV7-2
ASSLAHSGGLNEQF
>TRBV19
ASRQTGGTTQLANYGYT
>TRBV5-6
ASSRTGNYGYT
>TRBV7-8
ASSFQGETEAF
>TRBV5-1
ASSFTGTGGTEAF
>TRBV6-5
ASRAGGRGSEKLF
>TRBV21-1
ASSRGPPNYGYT
>TRBV7-3
ASSSFNQETQY
>TRBV6-1
ASTLGGGYDGYT
>TRBV27
ASSLYSPGQGDNQPQH
>TRBV20-1
SATRAYGYT
>TRBV7-2
ASSFTGGAGTGELF
>TRBV29-1
SVGPGTLYEQY
>TRBV19
ASSIFHTRRDSPLH
>TRBV5-4
ASSLYRGEAF
>TRBV7-6
ASSLQVSGTPNTGELF